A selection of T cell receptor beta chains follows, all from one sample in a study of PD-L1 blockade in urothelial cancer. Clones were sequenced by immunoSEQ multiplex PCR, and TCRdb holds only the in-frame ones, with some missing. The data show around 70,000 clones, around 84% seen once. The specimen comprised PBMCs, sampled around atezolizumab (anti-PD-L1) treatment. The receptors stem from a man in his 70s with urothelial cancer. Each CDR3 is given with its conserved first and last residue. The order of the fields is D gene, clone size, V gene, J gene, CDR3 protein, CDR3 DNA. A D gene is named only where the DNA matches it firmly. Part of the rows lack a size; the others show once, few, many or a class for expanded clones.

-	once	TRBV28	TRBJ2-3	CASSPANSGREYF	TGTGCCAGCAGCCCCGCTAATAGCGGAAGGGAGTATTTT
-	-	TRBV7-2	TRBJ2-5	CASSLTRQKTQYF	TGTGCCAGCAGCTTGACAAGACAGAAGACCCAGTACTTC
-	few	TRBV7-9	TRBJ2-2	CASSSRAGELFF	TGTGCCAGCAGCTCCCGGGCCGGGGAGCTGTTTTTT
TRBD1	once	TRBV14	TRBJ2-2	CASSQELPGTGDTGELFF	TGTGCCAGCAGCCAAGAGCTGCCCGGGACAGGGGATACCGGGGAGCTGTTTTTT
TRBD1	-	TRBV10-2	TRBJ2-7	CASSASAGGAYEQYF	TGCGCCAGCAGTGCCTCTGCAGGGGGCGCGTACGAGCAGTACTTC
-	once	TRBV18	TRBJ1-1	CASSPFHGLESAEAFF	TGTGCCAGCTCACCATTCCACGGCTTGGAGAGCGCTGAAGCTTTCTTT
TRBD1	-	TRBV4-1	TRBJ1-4	CASSQGDRSNEKLFF	TGCGCCAGCAGCCAAGGGGACAGGAGCAATGAAAAACTGTTTTTT
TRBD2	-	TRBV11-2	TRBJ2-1	CATELAGRNWEQFF	TGTGCCACTGAACTAGCGGGAAGGAATTGGGAGCAGTTCTTC
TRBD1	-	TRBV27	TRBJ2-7	CASSVRGRFGEQYF	TGTGCCAGCAGCGTCAGGGGGCGCTTCGGGGAGCAGTACTTC
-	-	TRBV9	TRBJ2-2	CASSVGGRTGELFF	TGTGCCAGCAGCGTAGGGGGGAGGACCGGGGAGCTGTTTTTT
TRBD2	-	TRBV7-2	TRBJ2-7	CASSFVGTSGSSGYEQYF	TGTGCCAGCAGCTTCGTCGGGACTAGCGGGAGCTCGGGCTACGAGCAGTACTTC
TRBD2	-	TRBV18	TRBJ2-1	CASSPLFRTSGGYSYNEQFF	TGTGCCAGCTCACCACTCTTTCGGACTAGCGGGGGATACTCCTACAATGAGCAGTTCTTC
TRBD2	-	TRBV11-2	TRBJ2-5	CASSIVRLAGGETQYF	TGTGCCAGCAGCATAGTACGACTAGCGGGAGGTGAGACCCAGTACTTC
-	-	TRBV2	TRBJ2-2	CASSLMDSSGELFF	TGTGCCAGCAGTCTCATGGACAGTTCCGGGGAGCTGTTTTTT
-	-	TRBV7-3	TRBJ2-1	CASSPTGNEQFF	TGTGCCAGCAGCCCTACCGGGAATGAGCAGTTCTTC
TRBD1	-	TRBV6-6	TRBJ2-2	CATSGQGDTGELFF	TGTGCCACTTCGGGACAGGGGGACACCGGGGAGCTGTTTTTT
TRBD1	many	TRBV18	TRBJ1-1	CASSPQGGITEAFF	TGTGCCAGCTCTCCACAGGGGGGGATCACTGAAGCTTTCTTT
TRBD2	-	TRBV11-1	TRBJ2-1	CASSRETSGRRNEQFF	TGTGCCAGCAGCCGGGAGACTAGCGGGAGGAGAAATGAGCAGTTCTTC
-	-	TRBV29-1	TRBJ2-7	CSVEWEDNYEQYF	TGCAGCGTTGAGTGGGAGGATAACTACGAGCAGTACTTC
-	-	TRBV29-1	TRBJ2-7	CSVGQGGSYEQYF	TGCAGCGTTGGACAGGGAGGCTCCTACGAGCAGTACTTC
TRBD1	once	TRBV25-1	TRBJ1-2	CASSEFGTGVGYTF	TGTGCCAGCAGTGAATTCGGGACAGGGGTTGGCTACACCTTC
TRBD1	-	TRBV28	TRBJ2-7	CASSSRQGFFEQYF	TGTGCCAGCAGTTCCCGACAGGGATTCTTCGAGCAGTACTTC
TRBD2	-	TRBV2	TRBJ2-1	CASSEALAGADEQFF	TGTGCCAGCAGTGAAGCACTAGCGGGGGCCGATGAGCAGTTCTTC
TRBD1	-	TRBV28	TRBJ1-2	CASSVISGQGDYGYTF	TGTGCCAGCTCTGTAATCTCCGGACAGGGGGACTATGGCTACACCTTC
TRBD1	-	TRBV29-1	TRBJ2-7	CSVGQGSSYEQYF	TGCAGCGTTGGACAGGGAAGCTCCTACGAGCAGTACTTC
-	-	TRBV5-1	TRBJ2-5	CASSLGAGLQETQYF	TGCGCCAGCAGCTTGGGGGCAGGCTTACAAGAGACCCAGTACTTC
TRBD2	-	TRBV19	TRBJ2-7	CASSSGSYYEQYF	TGTGCCAGTTCTAGCGGCTCCTACTACGAGCAGTACTTC
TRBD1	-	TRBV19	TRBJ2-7	CARRPGTATGMSSYEQYF	TGTGCCAGGCGACCCGGGACAGCTACGGGGATGAGCTCCTACGAGCAGTACTTC
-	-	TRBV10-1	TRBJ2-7	CASSEAAATYEQYF	TGCGCCAGCAGTGAAGCGGCGGCGACCTACGAGCAGTACTTC
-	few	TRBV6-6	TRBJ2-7	CASSPRLSYEQYF	TGTGCCAGCAGCCCCAGGTTGTCCTACGAGCAGTACTTC
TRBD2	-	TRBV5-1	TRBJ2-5	CASRHTGTSGQETQYF	TGCGCCAGCAGGCATACCGGGACTAGCGGACAAGAGACCCAGTACTTC
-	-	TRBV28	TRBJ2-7	CASIGTGVGYEQYF	TGTGCCAGCATAGGGACGGGAGTGGGTTACGAGCAGTACTTC
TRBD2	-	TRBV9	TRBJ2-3	CASSKTSGQLLDTQYF	TGTGCCAGCAGCAAGACTAGCGGCCAATTGCTAGATACGCAGTATTTT
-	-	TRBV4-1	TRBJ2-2	CASSQHGRGLNTGELFF	TGCGCCAGCAGCCAACACGGGCGGGGGCTCAACACCGGGGAGCTGTTTTTT
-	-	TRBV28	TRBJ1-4	CASSGGSATNEKLFF	TGTGCCAGCAGTGGCGGGTCCGCAACTAATGAAAAACTGTTTTTT
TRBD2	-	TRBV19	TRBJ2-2	CASRLAGVGNTGELFF	TGTGCCAGTAGATTAGCGGGAGTGGGGAACACCGGGGAGCTGTTTTTT
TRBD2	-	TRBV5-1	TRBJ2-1	CASSFQASGNVSSYNEQFF	TGCGCCAGCAGCTTTCAAGCTAGCGGGAATGTTAGCTCCTACAATGAGCAGTTCTTC
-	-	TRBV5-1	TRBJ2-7	CASSPGGRDRAPYEQYF	TGCGCCAGCAGCCCTGGGGGCAGGGACCGAGCACCCTACGAGCAGTACTTC
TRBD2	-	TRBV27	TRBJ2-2	CASRHPGLRSTGELFF	TGTGCCAGCAGGCATCCGGGACTAAGATCAACCGGGGAGCTGTTTTTT
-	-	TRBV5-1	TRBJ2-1	CASSLGLPYNEQFF	TGCGCCAGCAGCTTGGGACTTCCCTACAATGAGCAGTTCTTC
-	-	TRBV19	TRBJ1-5	CACSAAVNQPQHF	TGTGCCTGCTCCGCAGCGGTCAATCAGCCCCAGCATTTT
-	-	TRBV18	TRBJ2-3	CASSQSWTDTDTQYF	TGTGCCAGCTCACAGTCTTGGACAGACACAGATACGCAGTATTTT
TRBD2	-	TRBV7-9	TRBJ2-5	CASSSTSGARETQYF	TGTGCCAGCAGCTCGACTAGCGGGGCTCGAGAGACCCAGTACTTC
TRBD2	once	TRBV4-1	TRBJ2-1	CASSQASGLYNEQFF	TGCGCCAGCAGCCAGGCTAGCGGGCTATACAATGAGCAGTTCTTC
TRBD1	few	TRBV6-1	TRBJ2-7	CANGGRGRNEQYF	TGTGCCAACGGGGGCAGGGGGCGGAACGAGCAGTACTTC